The sequence of this T cell receptor (beta chain) was determined in a study of CD8+ T cells in alopecia areata. Extracted RNA was reverse transcribed, and the resulting cDNA served as sequencing template. Produced via immunoSEQ multiplex PCR; TCRdb's table is partial and in-frame only. The profile covers more than 200,000 clones, with just over 65% appearing a single time and approximately 1.2% taken by the ten largest. The CDR3 runs to 14 residues. Trimming took 1 base from V and 1 from J, leaving 10 bases between them. CDR1 is SQVTM and CDR2 is ANQGSEA in the germline V gene. Regarding treatment: oral pan-JAK inhibitor, 5-10 mg twice daily.

The source is a human donor with alopecia areata. The sequenced sample was CD4+ T cells sorted from blood, obtained between weeks 43 and 45, from a patient treated with tofacitinib. The V call is TRBV29-1, the J call TRBJ1-1, with D perhaps TRBD1 (5 bases). The DNA of the CDR3 is TGCAGCGTTGAAGGCAGGGTGGAGAACACTGAAGCTTTCTTT. It yields the protein CSVEGRVENTEAFF.